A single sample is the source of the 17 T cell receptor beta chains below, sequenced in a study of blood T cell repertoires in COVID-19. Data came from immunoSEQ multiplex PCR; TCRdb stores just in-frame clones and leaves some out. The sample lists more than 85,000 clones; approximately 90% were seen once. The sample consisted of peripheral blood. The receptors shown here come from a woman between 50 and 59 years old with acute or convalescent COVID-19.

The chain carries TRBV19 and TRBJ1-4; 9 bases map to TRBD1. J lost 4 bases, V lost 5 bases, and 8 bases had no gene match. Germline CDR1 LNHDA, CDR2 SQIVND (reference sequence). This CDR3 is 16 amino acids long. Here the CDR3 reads CASSPRTGAYNEKLFF. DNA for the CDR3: TGTGCCAGTAGTCCTCGGACAGGGGCTTATAATGAAAAACTGTTTTTT.

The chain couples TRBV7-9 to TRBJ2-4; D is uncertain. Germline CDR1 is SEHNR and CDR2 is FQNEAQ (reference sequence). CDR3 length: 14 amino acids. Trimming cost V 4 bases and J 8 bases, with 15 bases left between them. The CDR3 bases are TGTGCCAGCAGCTACCAGGAATTGCTGGACATTCAGTACTTC. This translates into CASSYQELLDIQYF. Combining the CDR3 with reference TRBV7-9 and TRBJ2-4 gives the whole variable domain DTGVSQNPRHKITKRGQNVTFRCDPISEHNRLYWYRQTLGQGPEFLTYFQNEAQLEKSRLLSDRFSAERPKGSFSTLEIQRTEQGDSAMYLCASSYQELLDIQYFGAGTRLSVL.

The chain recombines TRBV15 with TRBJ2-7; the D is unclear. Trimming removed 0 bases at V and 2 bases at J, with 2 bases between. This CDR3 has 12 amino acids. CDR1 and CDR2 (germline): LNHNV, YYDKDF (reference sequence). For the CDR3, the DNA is TGTGCCACCAGCAGAGATACCTACGAGCAGTACTTC. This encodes CATSRDTYEQYF.

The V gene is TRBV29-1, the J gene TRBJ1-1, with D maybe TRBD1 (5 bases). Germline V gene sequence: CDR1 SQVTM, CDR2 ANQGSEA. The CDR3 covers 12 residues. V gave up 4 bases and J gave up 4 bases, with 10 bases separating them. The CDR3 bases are TGCAGCGTTGCTGCTGGGGCCACTGAAGCTTTCTTT. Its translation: CSVAAGATEAFF.

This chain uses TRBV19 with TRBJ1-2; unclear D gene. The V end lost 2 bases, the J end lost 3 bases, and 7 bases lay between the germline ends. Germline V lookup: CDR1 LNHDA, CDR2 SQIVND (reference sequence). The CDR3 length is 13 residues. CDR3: CASSIRRDYGYTF. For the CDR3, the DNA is TGTGCCAGTAGTATACGACGGGACTATGGCTACACCTTC.

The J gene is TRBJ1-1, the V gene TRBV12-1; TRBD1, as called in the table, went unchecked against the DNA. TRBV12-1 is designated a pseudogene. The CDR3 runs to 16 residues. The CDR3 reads CASSLRDSRGNTEAFF. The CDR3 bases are TGTGCCAGCAGCCTGCGGGACAGCCGAGGGAACACTGAAGCTTTCTTT.

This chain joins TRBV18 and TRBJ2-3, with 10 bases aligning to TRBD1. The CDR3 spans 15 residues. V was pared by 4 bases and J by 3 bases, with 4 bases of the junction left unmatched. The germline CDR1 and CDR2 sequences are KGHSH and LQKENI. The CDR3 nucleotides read TGTGCCAGCTCACTGGACAGGGGGGTGACAGATACGCAGTATTTT. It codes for CASSLDRGVTDTQYF. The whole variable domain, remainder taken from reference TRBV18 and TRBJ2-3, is NAGVMQNPRHLVRRRGQEARLRCSPMKGHSHVYWYRQLPEEGLKFMVYLQKENIIDESGMPKERFSAEFPKEGPSILRIQQVVRGDSAAYFCASSLDRGVTDTQYFGPGTRLTVL.

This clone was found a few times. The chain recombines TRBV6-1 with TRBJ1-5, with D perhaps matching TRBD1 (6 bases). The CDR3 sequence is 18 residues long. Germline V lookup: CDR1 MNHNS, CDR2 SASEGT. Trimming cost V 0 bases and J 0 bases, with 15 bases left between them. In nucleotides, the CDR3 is TGTGCCAGCAGTGAAGCAGTCAGGGGCTCCTATAGCAATCAGCCCCAGCATTTT. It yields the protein CASSEAVRGSYSNQPQHF.

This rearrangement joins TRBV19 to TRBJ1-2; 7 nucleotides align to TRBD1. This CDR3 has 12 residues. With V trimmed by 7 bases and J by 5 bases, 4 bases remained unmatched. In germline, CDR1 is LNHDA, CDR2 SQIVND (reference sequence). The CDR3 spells CASKPGGYGYTF. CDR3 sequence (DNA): TGTGCCAGTAAGCCAGGGGGTTATGGCTACACCTTC.

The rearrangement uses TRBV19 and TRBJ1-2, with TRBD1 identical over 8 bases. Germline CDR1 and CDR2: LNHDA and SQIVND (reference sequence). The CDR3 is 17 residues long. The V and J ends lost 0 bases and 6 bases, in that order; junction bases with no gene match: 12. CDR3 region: CASSIDQSLVQGDGYTF. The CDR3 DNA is TGTGCCAGTAGTATAGATCAATCGTTGGTACAGGGGGATGGCTACACCTTC.

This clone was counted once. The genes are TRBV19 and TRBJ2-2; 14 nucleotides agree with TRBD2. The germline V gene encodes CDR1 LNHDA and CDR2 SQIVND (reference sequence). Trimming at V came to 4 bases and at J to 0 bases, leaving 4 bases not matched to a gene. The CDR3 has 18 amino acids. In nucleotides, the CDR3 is TGTGCCAGTAGTAGAGGGACTAGCGGGAGAACGAACACCGGGGAGCTGTTTTTT. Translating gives CASSRGTSGRTNTGELFF.

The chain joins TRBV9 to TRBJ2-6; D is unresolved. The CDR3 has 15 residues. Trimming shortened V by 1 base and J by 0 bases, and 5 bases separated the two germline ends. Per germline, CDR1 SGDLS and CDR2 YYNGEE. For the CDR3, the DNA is TGTGCCAGCAGCGTATGGAGCTCTGGGGCCAACGTCCTGACTTTC. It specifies CASSVWSSGANVLTF.

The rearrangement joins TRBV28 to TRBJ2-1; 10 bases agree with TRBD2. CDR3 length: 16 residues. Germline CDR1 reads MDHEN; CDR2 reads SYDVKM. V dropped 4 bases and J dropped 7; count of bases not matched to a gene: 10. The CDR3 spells CASSSPGLAERNEQFF. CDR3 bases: TGTGCCAGCAGTTCCCCCGGACTAGCGGAGAGAAATGAGCAGTTCTTC. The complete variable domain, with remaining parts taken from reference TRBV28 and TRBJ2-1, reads DVKVTQSSRYLVKRTGEKVFLECVQDMDHENMFWYRQDPGLGLRLIYFSYDVKMKEKGDIPEGYSVSREKKERFSLILESASTNQTSMYLCASSSPGLAERNEQFFGPGTRLTVL.

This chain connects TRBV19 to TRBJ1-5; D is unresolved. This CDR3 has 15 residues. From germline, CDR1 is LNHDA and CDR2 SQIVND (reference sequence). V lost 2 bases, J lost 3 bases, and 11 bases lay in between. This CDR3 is CASSISGQINQPQHF. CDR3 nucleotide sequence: TGTGCCAGTAGTATATCTGGGCAGATCAATCAGCCCCAGCATTTT.

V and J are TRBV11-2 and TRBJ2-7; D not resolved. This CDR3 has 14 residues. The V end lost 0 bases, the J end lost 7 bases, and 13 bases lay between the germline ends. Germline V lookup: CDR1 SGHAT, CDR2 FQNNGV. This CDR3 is CASSLESLTGEQYF. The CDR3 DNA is TGTGCCAGCAGCTTAGAGTCCCTCACCGGGGAGCAGTACTTC.

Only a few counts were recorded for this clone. The CDR3 sequence is CAWSDQGLYGYTF. The DNA for the CDR3 is TGTGCCTGGAGCGACCAGGGGCTCTATGGCTACACCTTC. The chain combines TRBV30 with TRBJ1-2; D is possibly TRBD1 (6 bases). V was pared by 3 bases and J by 4 bases, with 12 bases between. Germline assignment: CDR1 GTSNPN and CDR2 SVGIG (reference sequence). The CDR3 consists of 13 residues.

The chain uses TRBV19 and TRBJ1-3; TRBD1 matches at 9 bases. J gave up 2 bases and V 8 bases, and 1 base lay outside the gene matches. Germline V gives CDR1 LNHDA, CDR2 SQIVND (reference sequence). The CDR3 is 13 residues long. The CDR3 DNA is TGTGCCAGTCGGGACAGGGCTGGAAACACCATATATTTT. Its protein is CASRDRAGNTIYF. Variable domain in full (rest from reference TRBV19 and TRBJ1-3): DGGITQSPKYLFRKEGQNVTLSCEQNLNHDAMYWYRQDPGQGLRLIYYSQIVNDFQKGDIAEGYSVSREKKESFPLTVTSAQKNPTAFYLCASRDRAGNTIYFGEGSWLTVV.